Listed here are 5 T cell receptor beta chains from one sample, sequenced in a study of blood T cell repertoires in COVID-19. TCRdb keeps only in-frame clones here, not all; method: immunoSEQ multiplex PCR. The sample contains some 200,000 clones, 87% of which appear only once. The specimen sequenced was PBMCs or T cells enriched from blood (not recorded which). The source is a woman aged 30 to 39 who had recovered from COVID-19.

This clone showed up just a few times. The rearrangement uses TRBV3-1 (or the pseudogene TRBV3-2) and TRBJ1-1; D remains unclear. Germline CDR1 LGHDT, CDR2 YNNKEL (reference sequence). V gave up 4 bases and J gave up 4 bases, with 10 bases separating them. The CDR3 contains 13 residues. The CDR3 region has the DNA TGTGCCAGCAGCCTCCTAGATGGCACTGAAGCTTTCTTT. This encodes CASSLLDGTEAFF.

This clone appeared once. The V call is TRBV7-6, the J call TRBJ2-5; D is possibly TRBD1 (6 bases). This CDR3 region has 16 residues. Germline CDR1 and CDR2: SGHVS and FNYEAQ. V was trimmed by 0 bases and J by 5 bases, leaving 16 bases between them. The chain's CDR3 is CASSLANGGQRETQYF. In nucleotides, the CDR3 is TGTGCCAGCAGCTTAGCGAATGGGGGACAACGCGAGACCCAGTACTTC.

The V and J genes are TRBV6-5 and TRBJ2-5; unclear D gene. The CDR3 is made up of 13 amino acids. Germline V gene lookup returns CDR1 MNHEY and CDR2 SVGAGI. The V gene lost 2 bases and the J gene lost 5 bases, with 9 bases spanning the gap. The CDR3 sequence: CASSYLVEETQYF. CDR3 DNA sequence: TGTGCCAGCAGTTACCTAGTGGAGGAGACCCAGTACTTC.

Here the CDR3 DNA reads TGTGCCAGCAGCCCGGGACAGGGGATATCCTACGAGCAGTACTTC. Translating gives CASSPGQGISYEQYF. V is TRBV6-2 or TRBV6-3 and J is TRBJ2-7, with 10 bases identical to TRBD1. This CDR3 is built from 15 residues. Looked up from germline, CDR1 is MNHEY and CDR2 is SVGEGT. V was pared by 6 bases and J by 1 base, with 6 bases of the junction left unmatched.

In DNA form, the CDR3 reads TGTGCCAGTAGGCCCAGGGTGAGCTCCTATAATTCACCCCTCCACTTT. The encoded protein is CASRPRVSSYNSPLHF. This chain joins TRBV19 and TRBJ1-6, with a possible D match to TRBD1 (5 bases). The CDR3 contains 16 residues. Germline values: CDR1 LNHDA, CDR2 SQIVND (reference sequence). The V gene lost 6 bases and the J gene lost 0 bases, with 12 bases spanning the gap.